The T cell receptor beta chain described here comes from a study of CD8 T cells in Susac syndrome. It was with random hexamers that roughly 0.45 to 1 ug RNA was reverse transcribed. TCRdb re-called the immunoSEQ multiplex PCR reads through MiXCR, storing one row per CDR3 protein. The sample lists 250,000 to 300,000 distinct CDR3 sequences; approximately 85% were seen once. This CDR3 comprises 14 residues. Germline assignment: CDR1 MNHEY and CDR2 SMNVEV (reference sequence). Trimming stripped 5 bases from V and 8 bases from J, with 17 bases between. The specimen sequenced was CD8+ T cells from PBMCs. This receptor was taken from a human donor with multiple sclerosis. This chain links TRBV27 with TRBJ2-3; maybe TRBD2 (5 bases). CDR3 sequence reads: CASSKLVVPGTQYF. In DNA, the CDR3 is TGTGCCAGCAGTAAACTAGTTGTTCCAGGTACGCAGTATTTT.